The 28 T cell receptor beta chains given below trace back to one sample, sequenced in a study of blood T cell repertoires in COVID-19. Clones were sequenced by immunoSEQ multiplex PCR, and TCRdb holds only the in-frame ones, with some missing. The data hold some 250,000 clones, with approximately 78% observed a single time. The sequenced sample was peripheral blood. These receptors were taken from a woman aged 60-70 years with active or convalescent COVID-19.

The chain has TRBV7-2 and TRBJ2-3; 8 bases agree with TRBD2. The CDR3 has 15 amino acids. Losses at the gene ends were 1 base for V and 6 bases for J; bases not matched to a gene: 6. The germline CDR1 and CDR2 sequences are SGHTA and FQGNSA. The CDR3 loop is CASSLVGGAWDTQYF. The DNA for the CDR3 is TGTGCCAGCAGCTTAGTCGGGGGGGCCTGGGATACGCAGTATTTT.

This rearrangement joins TRBV6-5 to TRBJ1-6; D gene uncertain. This CDR3 comprises 14 residues. Germline assignment: CDR1 MNHEY and CDR2 SVGAGI. V was trimmed by 10 bases and J by 14 bases, leaving 24 bases between them. The CDR3 nucleotides read TGTGCCACTTTCATCCCGGGCCGGGATTGGACCCTCCACTTT. This codes for CATFIPGRDWTLHF.

This chain connects TRBV7-6 to TRBJ2-6; 9 bases are shared with TRBD1. The length of the CDR3 is 17 residues. Germline trimming cut 7 bases from V and 3 bases from J; bases unmatched to any gene: 10. CDR1 and CDR2 from the germline V gene are SGHVS and FNYEAQ. The CDR3 DNA sequence: TGTGCCAGCAAATTAAGGGGACAGGGCTGTGGGGCCAACGTCCTGACTTTC. Amino acids: CASKLRGQGCGANVLTF. The complete variable domain, with remaining parts taken from reference TRBV7-6 and TRBJ2-6, reads GAGVSQSPRYKVTKRGQDVALRCDPISGHVSLYWYRQALGQGPEFLTYFNYEAQQDKSGLPNDRFSAERPEGSISTLTIQRTEQRDSAMYRCASKLRGQGCGANVLTFGAGSRLTVL.

A note on this clone: The same CDR3 is also encoded by other DNA sequences in this sample. The rearrangement links TRBV6-5 to TRBJ1-2; a possible D gene is TRBD1 (6 bases). V was shortened by 6 bases and J by 0 bases, with 8 bases between the two germline ends. CDR3 length: 13 amino acids. CDR1 and CDR2 (germline): MNHEY, SVGAGI. The DNA of the CDR3 is TGTGCCAGCAGCAGACAGGCTAACTATGGCTACACCTTC. Its translation is CASSRQANYGYTF.

This rearrangement joins TRBV19 to TRBJ2-3; TRBD2 matches at 11 bases. In germline, CDR1 is LNHDA, CDR2 SQIVND (reference sequence). CDR3 size: 15 residues. V trimming: 5 bases; J trimming: 5 bases; junction bases outside the gene matches: 6. CDR3 bases: TGTGCCAGTAGTGGCACTAGCGGGGGCCGAGATACGCAGTATTTT. Translated: CASSGTSGGRDTQYF.

This clone appeared once. The rearrangement joins TRBV19 to TRBJ2-1; TRBD2 agrees at 12 bases. There are 17 residues in the CDR3. V lost 5 bases to trimming and J lost 4 bases; unmatched junction nucleotides: 9. Germline V gene data show CDR1 as LNHDA and CDR2 as SQIVND (reference sequence). For the CDR3, the DNA is TGTGCCAGTAGTGCCCGGGCTAGCGGGGGGGCATACAATGAGCAGTTCTTC. Amino acids: CASSARASGGAYNEQFF.

V and J are TRBV13 and TRBJ1-1; 8 positions match TRBD1. Germline V gene data show CDR1 as PRHDT and CDR2 as FYEKMQ (reference sequence). The V and J ends lost 1 base and 7 bases, in that order; junction bases with no gene match: 11. CDR3 length: 16 residues. The CDR3 sequence: CASSLAPRTGMGEAFF. The CDR3 nucleotides read TGTGCCAGCAGCTTAGCCCCGAGGACAGGGATGGGTGAAGCTTTCTTT.

The V gene is TRBV5-1, the J gene TRBJ2-5, with 10 bases aligning to TRBD1. V trimming: 3 bases; J trimming: 2 bases; junction bases outside the gene matches: 10. From germline, CDR1 is SGHRS and CDR2 YFSETQ. The CDR3 length is 17 residues. In nucleotides, the CDR3 is TGCGCCAGCAGCTCCAAGGGGGACAGGGGTTTTCAAGAGACCCAGTACTTC. Its translation is CASSSKGDRGFQETQYF.

The J gene is TRBJ1-6, the V gene TRBV3-1 (or the pseudogene TRBV3-2), with D perhaps matching TRBD1 (5 bases). This CDR3 contains 15 residues. Trimming took off 0 bases at V and 9 bases at J, with 12 bases between the two ends. Germline V lookup: CDR1 LGHDT, CDR2 YNNKEL (reference sequence). As DNA, the CDR3 is TGTGCCAGCAGCCAAGATGCAGGGTTAAGTTCACCCCTCCACTTT. The encoded protein is CASSQDAGLSSPLHF.

The chain combines TRBV6-5 with TRBJ2-7, with D perhaps matching TRBD1 (6 bases). In germline, CDR1 is MNHEY, CDR2 SVGAGI. This CDR3 comprises 15 residues. Trimming shortened V by 7 bases and J by 6 bases, and 22 bases separated the two germline ends. CDR3 residues: CASTLRWQGLGEQYF. DNA of the CDR3: TGTGCCAGCACCCTCAGGTGGCAGGGGCTCGGCGAGCAGTACTTC.

This chain links TRBV7-9 with TRBJ1-5, with D possibly matching TRBD1 (5 bases). V was pared by 5 bases and J by 3 bases, with 14 bases between. The CDR3 loop spans 15 amino acids. CDR1 and CDR2 (germline): SEHNR, FQNEAQ (reference sequence). This CDR3 is CASSLGGYDNQPQHF. The CDR3 coding sequence is TGTGCCAGCAGCCTCGGGGGGTATGACAATCAGCCCCAGCATTTT.

The chain is built from TRBV19 and TRBJ2-1; 12 nucleotides agree with TRBD2. V trimming: 5 bases; J trimming: 4 bases; junction bases outside the gene matches: 9. In germline, CDR1 is LNHDA, CDR2 SQIVND (reference sequence). The CDR3 covers 17 residues. In nucleotides, the CDR3 is TGTGCCAGTAGTGGATTACTAGCGGGGGGTTCTTACAATGAGCAGTTCTTC. This encodes CASSGLLAGGSYNEQFF.

V gene TRBV5-5 combines with J gene TRBJ1-1; 7 bases agree with TRBD1. The CDR3 runs to 15 residues. The germline gives CDR1 SGHKS, CDR2 YYEKEE (reference sequence). With V trimmed by 0 bases and J by 0 bases, 2 bases remained unmatched. CDR3 loop: CASSLGGTVNTEAFF. In nucleotides, the CDR3 is TGTGCCAGCAGCTTGGGGGGGACAGTGAACACTGAAGCTTTCTTT.

A single count supports this clone. The DNA of the CDR3 is TGCAGCGTTGGGACAGGGGCTAATGAAAAACTGTTTTTT. Its translation: CSVGTGANEKLFF. The chain joins TRBV29-1 to TRBJ1-4; TRBD1 agrees at 9 bases. V shed 4 bases, J shed 3 bases, and the junction held 0 bases outside the gene matches. The CDR3 totals 13 residues. Germline V gene sequence: CDR1 SQVTM, CDR2 ANQGSEA.

The V call is TRBV6-5, the J call TRBJ2-3, with 7 bases fitting TRBD2. Germline V gives CDR1 MNHEY, CDR2 SVGAGI. Trimming at V came to 4 bases and at J to 8 bases, leaving 9 bases not matched to a gene. This CDR3 is built from 14 residues. CDR3 nucleotides: TGTGCCAGCAGTTCTCCGGAGCCGGGGGGTACGCAGTATTTT. It codes for CASSSPEPGGTQYF.

The V call is TRBV29-1, the J call TRBJ1-3; D is unresolved. There are 14 residues in the CDR3. Trimming pared 5 bases from V and 4 bases from J, leaving 15 bases between. Germline V CDR1 and CDR2: SQVTM, ANQGSEA. The CDR3 region is CSVTAIGGGNTIYF. The CDR3 nucleotides are TGCAGCGTTACAGCTATAGGCGGGGGAAACACCATATATTTT.

The rearrangement uses TRBV7-9 and TRBJ1-1; D possibly corresponds to TRBD1 (5 bases). The V gene's germline CDR1 is SEHNR and CDR2 FQNEAQ (reference sequence). This CDR3 has 14 residues. The V end was cut by 2 bases, the J end by 3 bases, with 10 bases between. The CDR3 here is CASSLPIRDTEAFF. In DNA, the CDR3 is TGTGCCAGCAGCTTACCTATCAGGGACACTGAAGCTTTCTTT.

This clone was seen only once. DNA for the CDR3: TGTGCCAGCAGCTCCGGGACAGCCTCCTACAATGAGCAGTTCTTC. Encoded protein: CASSSGTASYNEQFF. The gene calls are TRBV7-6 and TRBJ2-1; TRBD1 matches at 7 bases. This CDR3 has 15 amino acids. With 4 bases clipped from V and 0 bases from J, the junction kept 3 bases outside the gene matches. Germline V lookup: CDR1 SGHVS, CDR2 FNYEAQ.

The chain links TRBV2 to TRBJ1-2; 7 nucleotides agree with TRBD1. This CDR3 has 14 amino acids. Germline trimming cut 8 bases from V and 4 bases from J; bases unmatched to any gene: 10. Germline loops: CDR1 SNHLY, CDR2 FYNNEI. CDR3 DNA sequence: TGTGCCAGCCAAGCCCCTAACAGGGGCTATGGCTACACCTTC. Its translation: CASQAPNRGYGYTF.

In its sample, this clone was seen once. The chain is built from TRBV27 and TRBJ1-2; no clear D gene. Germline V lookup: CDR1 MNHEY, CDR2 SMNVEV (reference sequence). The CDR3 length is 13 residues. Trimming left V 3 bases short and J 2 bases short, with 7 bases between. CDR3 in amino acids: CASSFHRNYGYTF. The CDR3 region has the DNA TGTGCCAGCAGTTTTCACAGAAACTATGGCTACACCTTC.

The gene calls are TRBV5-6 and TRBJ2-2; possible D gene TRBD1, 6 bases. Germline V lookup: CDR1 SGHDT, CDR2 YYEEEE. Deletions cut 5 bases from V and 3 bases from J, with 17 bases between. CDR3 length: 16 amino acids. CDR3 DNA sequence: TGTGCCAGCAGTTCGACAGGCACCTTGTACACCGGGGAGCTGTTTTTT. This gives the protein CASSSTGTLYTGELFF.

The V call is TRBV2, the J call TRBJ2-5, with a weak D call TRBD2 (6 bases). This CDR3 region has 14 residues. Trimming left V 7 bases short and J 4 bases short, with 16 bases between. Germline V gene sequence: CDR1 SNHLY, CDR2 FYNNEI. The CDR3 bases are TGTGCCAGCACCTCGTTGGTCGGGGGAGAGACCCAGTACTTC. Protein: CASTSLVGGETQYF. Complete variable domain (other parts from reference TRBV2 and TRBJ2-5): EPEVTQTPSHQVTQMGQEVILRCVPISNHLYFYWYRQILGQKVEFLVSFYNNEISEKSEIFDDQFSVERPDGSNFTLKIRSTKLEDSAMYFCASTSLVGGETQYFGPGTRLLVL.

The chain combines TRBV14 with TRBJ2-2; weak D call: TRBD2 (6 bases). Trimming took 5 bases from V and 9 from J, leaving 10 bases between them. The germline gives CDR1 SGHDN, CDR2 FVKESK. CDR3 length: 12 residues. CDR3 region: CASSVGGWELFF. The CDR3 coding sequence is TGTGCCAGCAGCGTCGGGGGTTGGGAGCTGTTTTTT.

V gene TRBV7-6 combines with J gene TRBJ2-7; the match to TRBD2 covers 7 bases. CDR3 length: 14 amino acids. CDR1 SGHVS and CDR2 FNYEAQ come from the germline V gene. J gave up 6 bases and V 5 bases, and 10 bases lay outside the gene matches. The CDR3 coding sequence is TGTGCCAGCAGCCAGACGGGGGGAGTGAGCGAGCAGTACTTC. It encodes CASSQTGGVSEQYF.

The chain combines TRBV10-1 with TRBJ1-3; maybe TRBD1 (6 bases). The V end lost 4 bases, the J end lost 0 bases, and 13 bases lay between the germline ends. The CDR3 totals 16 residues. The germline V gene encodes CDR1 WNHNN and CDR2 SYGVQD (reference sequence). CDR3 DNA: TGCGCCAGCAGTGCCCCCGGACAGCCCTCTGGAAACACCATATATTTT. It is translated as CASSAPGQPSGNTIYF.

The chain employs TRBV7-2 and TRBJ1-2; the D gene is possibly TRBD1 (6 bases). The germline gives CDR1 SGHTA, CDR2 FQGNSA. The CDR3 sequence is 16 residues long. V was cut by 5 bases and J by 4 bases, with 20 bases left in between. The CDR3 DNA follows: TGTGCCAGCAGCCCGGGCCCGGGCAGGGGTAGCTATGGCTACACCTTC. Its translation is CASSPGPGRGSYGYTF.

The chain is built from TRBV30 and TRBJ1-1; D not certain. Trimming stripped 0 bases from V and 7 bases from J, with 18 bases between. Looked up from germline, CDR1 is GTSNPN and CDR2 is SVGIG (reference sequence). This CDR3 has 15 amino acids. In DNA, the CDR3 is TGTGCCTGGAGTGTATTGGGTTTGGGCCACAATGAAGCTTTCTTT. Protein product: CAWSVLGLGHNEAFF. Combining the CDR3 with reference TRBV30 and TRBJ1-1 gives the whole variable domain SQTIHQWPATLVQPVGSPLSLECTVEGTSNPNLYWYRQAAGRGLQLLFYSVGIGQISSEVPQNLSASRPQDRQFILSSKKLLLSDSGFYLCAWSVLGLGHNEAFFGQGTRLTVV.

The chain employs TRBV3-1 (or the pseudogene TRBV3-2) and TRBJ1-1; TRBD1 is a possible D gene (5 bases). Germline V gives CDR1 LGHDT, CDR2 YNNKEL (reference sequence). V lost 4 bases, J lost 0 bases, and 21 bases lay in between. The CDR3 runs to 18 residues. This CDR3 reads CASSLSGRGRGMNTEAFF. In nucleotides, the CDR3 is TGTGCCAGCAGCCTCAGCGGGAGGGGAAGGGGAATGAACACTGAAGCTTTCTTT.